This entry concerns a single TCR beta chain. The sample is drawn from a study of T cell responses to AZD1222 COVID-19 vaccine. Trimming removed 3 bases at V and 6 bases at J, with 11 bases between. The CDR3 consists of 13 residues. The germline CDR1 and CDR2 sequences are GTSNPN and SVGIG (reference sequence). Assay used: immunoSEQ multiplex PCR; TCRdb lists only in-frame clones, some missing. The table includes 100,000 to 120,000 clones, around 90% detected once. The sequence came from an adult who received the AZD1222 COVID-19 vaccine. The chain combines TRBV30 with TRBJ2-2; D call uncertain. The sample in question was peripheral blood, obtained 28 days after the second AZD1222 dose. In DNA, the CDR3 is TGTGCCTGGAGCGTGACCCCGGCCGGGGAGCTGTTTTTT. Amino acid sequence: CAWSVTPAGELFF.